A single sample is the source of the 23 T cell receptor beta chains below, sequenced in a study of Ad26.COV2.S vaccination and SARS-CoV-2 variants. Measured with immunoSEQ multiplex PCR; TCRdb has only the in-frame clones, and not every one. Found here are approximately 400,000 clones, about 92% of them singletons; the top ten hold 3% to 4%. This material consisted of peripheral blood, taken after recovery from COVID-19. The receptor set was obtained from a human donor who had recovered from COVID-19.

The chain has TRBV4-3 and TRBJ2-2; D remains ambiguous. The CDR3 consists of 12 residues. Germline V gene lookup returns CDR1 LGHNA and CDR2 YSLEER. The ends were cut back, 1 base at V and 7 bases at J, with 4 bases in the middle. The CDR3 reads CASSQGFGELFF. DNA for the CDR3: TGCGCCAGCAGCCAAGGTTTCGGGGAGCTGTTTTTT.

The rearrangement uses TRBV7-9 and TRBJ2-2; D not certain. The CDR3 is 14 residues long. The germline CDR1 and CDR2 sequences are SEHNR and FQNEAQ (reference sequence). V was pared by 5 bases and J by 7 bases, with 14 bases between. The CDR3, as DNA: TGTGCCAGCAGCCCCCGCACTACGGGCGGGGAGCTGTTTTTT. Protein: CASSPRTTGGELFF.

The chain uses TRBV10-3 and TRBJ1-1; a possible D gene is TRBD1 (5 bases). The CDR3 spans 16 residues. V was cut by 0 bases and J by 6 bases, with 17 bases left in between. CDR1 and CDR2 (germline): ENHRY, SYGVKD. CDR3 nucleotides: TGTGCCATCAGTGAGTCGGTCAGGGCGGGTGGTGCTGAAGCTTTCTTT. Translating it yields CAISESVRAGGAEAFF.

The chain uses TRBV6-4 and TRBJ1-1; D possibly corresponds to TRBD1 (5 bases). This CDR3 region has 15 residues. Germline loops: CDR1 MRHNA, CDR2 SNTAGT. Trimming removed 2 bases from V and 2 bases from J, with 12 bases in between. CDR3 sequence: CASSDNTGGNTEAFF. In nucleotides, the CDR3 is TGTGCCAGCAGTGACAATACAGGTGGCAACACTGAAGCTTTCTTT.

The V call is TRBV5-1, the J call TRBJ2-7, with 7 bases fitting TRBD1. Germline V CDR1 and CDR2: SGHRS, YFSETQ. The CDR3 sequence is 14 residues long. Trimming removed 4 bases from V and 3 bases from J; junction bases left unmatched: 7. The CDR3: CASSLQGMGYEQYF. CDR3 in DNA: TGCGCCAGCAGCCTACAGGGGATGGGCTACGAGCAGTACTTC.

This chain links TRBV12-5 with TRBJ1-6; 11 nucleotides match TRBD1. This CDR3 spans 15 amino acids. The germline CDR1 and CDR2 sequences are LGHNT and FRNRAP. After removal of 1 base from V and 10 bases from J, the junction contained 3 bases not matched to a gene. In DNA form, the CDR3 reads TGTGCTAGTGGTTTGGGGACAGGGGGCGGATCACCCCTCCACTTT. Encoded protein: CASGLGTGGGSPLHF.

The rearrangement links TRBV3-1 (or the pseudogene TRBV3-2) to TRBJ2-2; D might be TRBD1 or TRBD2, each matching 5 bases. This CDR3 region has 16 residues. Germline CDR1 LGHDT, CDR2 YNNKEL (reference sequence). With 4 bases removed from V and 2 bases from J, the gap between germline ends came to 14 bases. The CDR3 region is CASSPIPGPNTGELFF. The CDR3 DNA follows: TGTGCCAGCAGCCCTATACCGGGACCCAACACCGGGGAGCTGTTTTTT.

The chain uses TRBV19 and TRBJ1-5, with TRBD1 matching over 7 bases. The V gene's germline CDR1 is LNHDA and CDR2 SQIVND (reference sequence). After removal of 6 bases from V and 0 bases from J, the junction contained 11 bases not matched to a gene. This CDR3 is built from 17 residues. As DNA, the CDR3 is TGTGCCAGTAGCCGGGACAGCAAAGTTAATAGCAATCAGCCCCAGCATTTT. This codes for CASSRDSKVNSNQPQHF.

The genes are TRBV18 and TRBJ2-2, with 7 bases identical to TRBD1. The germline gives CDR1 KGHSH, CDR2 LQKENI. Trimming took 4 bases from V and 0 from J; bases not matched to a gene: 5. The CDR3 runs 16 residues. The CDR3 region has the DNA TGTGCCAGCTCACATGACAGGGTCTCGAACACCGGGGAGCTGTTTTTT. Protein product: CASSHDRVSNTGELFF.

The V gene is TRBV7-9, the J gene TRBJ2-7, with 10 bases lining up with TRBD1. The V and J ends lost 2 bases and 3 bases, in that order; junction bases with no gene match: 7. This CDR3 has 16 residues. CDR1 and CDR2 from the germline V gene are SEHNR and FQNEAQ (reference sequence). The CDR3 DNA sequence: TGTGCCAGCAGCTTATTCGAGGGGACAGGGGTCTACGAGCAGTACTTC. Translation gives CASSLFEGTGVYEQYF.

The V call is TRBV18, the J call TRBJ1-1; D is possibly TRBD1 (5 bases). The V gene's germline CDR1 is KGHSH and CDR2 LQKENI. Between the trimmed V and J ends, which lost 5 bases and 1 base, there was a span of 11 bases. This CDR3 is 14 amino acids long. DNA for the CDR3: TGTGCCAGCTCATCATCCGGGGGGAACACTGAAGCTTTCTTT. Its translation: CASSSSGGNTEAFF.

This clone was detected a few times. The chain uses TRBV7-2 and TRBJ1-2, with TRBD1 matching 9 bases. CDR3 size: 14 residues. The V segment lost 3 bases and the J segment 4 bases; nucleotides outside the gene matches: 3. Germline CDR1 and CDR2: SGHTA and FQGNSA. The CDR3 bases are TGTGCCAGCAGCTTGGGGACAGGGAGCTATGGCTACACCTTC. Residues: CASSLGTGSYGYTF.

A single count supports this clone. This CDR3 reads CASSLAGTGELFF. In DNA, the CDR3 is TGTGCCAGCAGTTTAGCCGGCACCGGGGAGCTGTTTTTT. The rearrangement uses TRBV12-3 or TRBV12-4 and TRBJ2-2, with D hard to call. V was shortened by 0 bases and J by 4 bases, with 3 bases between the two germline ends. The CDR3 has 13 residues.

V is TRBV7-3 and J is TRBJ2-1; 9 nucleotides match TRBD2. From germline, CDR1 is SGHTA and CDR2 FQGTGA. Trimming at V came to 4 bases and at J to 5 bases, leaving 6 bases not matched to a gene. The CDR3 covers 15 residues. Written as DNA, the CDR3 is TGTGCCAGCAGCTCGAGCGGGGGGCGAGACAATGAGCAGTTCTTC. Protein: CASSSSGGRDNEQFF.

The chain couples TRBV4-1 to TRBJ2-1; TRBD2 matches at 10 bases. The CDR3 runs 16 residues. From germline, CDR1 is MGHRA and CDR2 YSYEKL. V lost 0 bases and J lost 5; bases outside the gene matches: 4. The CDR3 DNA reads TGCGCCAGCAGCCAAGATCAACTAGCGGGAAACAATGAGCAGTTCTTC. It encodes CASSQDQLAGNNEQFF.

The V gene is TRBV5-4, the J gene TRBJ2-5, with a weak D call TRBD1 (6 bases). CDR3 length equals 14 residues. The germline V and J ends were trimmed by 2 bases and 4 bases, with 12 bases remaining between them. CDR1 and CDR2 from the germline V gene are SGHNT and YYREEE (reference sequence). This chain's CDR3 is CASSLTGIRETQYF. The CDR3 bases are TGTGCCAGCAGCTTAACAGGGATCCGAGAGACCCAGTACTTC. Full variable domain (rest looked up from reference TRBV5-4 and TRBJ2-5): ETGVTQSPTHLIKTRGQQVTLRCSSQSGHNTVSWYQQALGQGPQFIFQYYREEENGRGNFPPRFSGLQFPNYSSELNVNALELDDSALYLCASSLTGIRETQYFGPGTRLLVL.

The V gene is TRBV25-1, the J gene TRBJ2-5, with D unresolved. Germline CDR1 and CDR2: MGHDK and SYGVNS. CDR3 length: 16 residues. V was shortened by 4 bases and J by 1 base, with 16 bases between the two germline ends. DNA for the CDR3: TGTGCCAGCAGTGTCTTCCACGGAAAAGCCCAAGAGACCCAGTACTTC. This gives the protein CASSVFHGKAQETQYF.

The chain joins TRBV28 to TRBJ1-2; tentatively, D is TRBD1 (5 bases). In germline, CDR1 is MDHEN, CDR2 SYDVKM. V was shortened by 10 bases and J by 8 bases, with 17 bases between the two germline ends. This CDR3 region has 12 residues. The CDR3 protein is CATRQLTGGYTF. The CDR3, as DNA: TGTGCCACTCGACAGTTAACTGGGGGCTACACCTTC.

The CDR3 loop is CATRRGGDSEAFF. Here the CDR3 DNA reads TGTGCCACCCGCCGGGGTGGGGATTCTGAAGCTTTCTTT. The rearrangement joins TRBV6-5 to TRBJ1-1; D gene uncertain. From germline, CDR1 is MNHEY and CDR2 SVGAGI. CDR3 length: 13 residues. V was cut by 10 bases and J by 6 bases, with 18 bases left in between.

The chain has TRBV10-3 and TRBJ1-1, with D uncertain. Between the trimmed V and J ends, which lost 4 bases and 1 base, there was a span of 16 bases. The germline V gene encodes CDR1 ENHRY and CDR2 SYGVKD. The CDR3 is made up of 16 amino acids. The CDR3 DNA reads TGTGCCATCAGTGGGTACAGCGTTTTAAAGAACACTGAAGCTTTCTTT. Its translation: CAISGYSVLKNTEAFF.

V is TRBV5-6 and J is TRBJ2-6; D not certain. CDR3 length equals 15 residues. Trimming cost V 4 bases and J 2 bases, with 10 bases left between them. The germline gives CDR1 SGHDT, CDR2 YYEEEE. CDR3 region: CASSPLNPGANVLTF. CDR3 nucleotides: TGTGCCAGCAGCCCACTCAACCCTGGGGCCAACGTCCTGACTTTC.

J is TRBJ1-1 and V is TRBV27; D remains unclear. Trimming removed 8 bases from V and 1 base from J, with 14 bases in between. Germline V lookup: CDR1 MNHEY, CDR2 SMNVEV (reference sequence). CDR3 length: 14 residues. The CDR3 reads CASASGRSNTEAFF. For the CDR3, the DNA is TGTGCCAGCGCCTCGGGCAGGTCGAACACTGAAGCTTTCTTT.

The gene calls are TRBV18 and TRBJ2-7, with 9 nucleotides matching TRBD1. The CDR3 is 13 residues long. Germline CDR1 and CDR2: KGHSH and LQKENI. V was pared by 4 bases and J by 5 bases, with 3 bases of the junction left unmatched. The CDR3 here is CASSLGQGNEQYF. The CDR3 DNA is TGTGCCAGCTCACTAGGACAGGGGAACGAGCAGTACTTC.